This T cell receptor beta chain was obtained from a study of breast tumors, draining lymph nodes, adjacent tissues. Whole-study findings and limits: Data fit most tumor T cells coming from lymph node, expanding in tumor. That most tumor T cells come from lymph nodes remained unproven. Tumor TCR diversity was below lymph nodes but above nontumor tissue.

Losses at the gene ends were 4 bases for V and 2 bases for J; bases not matched to a gene: 3. The CDR3 extends over 16 amino acids. Per germline, CDR1 ENHRY and CDR2 SYGVKD. TCRdb itself ran the multiplex PCR reads through MiXCR, one entry per CDR3 protein. Of about 22,000 distinct CDR3 sequences in the sample, roughly 60% are singletons; the top ten hold under 25%. This clonotype occurred once. Its antigen remains unidentified. The gene calls are TRBV10-3 and TRBJ2-3, with 13 bases lining up with TRBD2. This sequence was found in a female donor with breast cancer. Some clones in this sample may be carry-over from other donors' samples. Specimen: tumor-adjacent breast tissue. The CDR3 is CAISGLAGGLTDTQYF. The CDR3 bases are TGTGCCATCAGTGGACTAGCGGGGGGACTCACAGATACGCAGTATTTT.